A single sample is the source of the 28 T cell receptor beta chains below, sequenced in a study of T cell changes during pregnancy in multiple sclerosis. Sequenced by immunoSEQ multiplex PCR; TCRdb stores in-frame clones only, minus some. The profile covers about 51,000 clones, with roughly 93% appearing a single time and around 1.9% taken by the ten largest. The input for sequencing was peripheral blood, taken in the second trimester of pregnancy. The source of these receptors is a female donor with multiple sclerosis, enrolled in a pregnancy study.

This chain connects TRBV28 to TRBJ2-7; TRBD2 matches at 10 bases. V lost 6 bases and J lost 3; bases outside the gene matches: 8. CDR1 is MDHEN and CDR2 is SYDVKM in the germline V gene. The CDR3 is 15 amino acids. CDR3 in amino acids: CASRAGTSGNYEQYF. CDR3 nucleotide sequence: TGTGCCAGCAGAGCTGGTACTAGCGGGAACTACGAGCAGTACTTC.

This chain joins TRBV7-3 and TRBJ2-1; 7 nucleotides align to TRBD2. Trimming removed 4 bases from V and 3 bases from J; junction bases left unmatched: 6. CDR1 and CDR2 from the germline V gene are SGHTA and FQGTGA. This CDR3 spans 15 amino acids. CDR3 DNA sequence: TGTGCCAGCAGCTCTAGAGCTAGCGGCTACAATGAGCAGTTCTTC. Residues: CASSSRASGYNEQFF.

Written as DNA, the CDR3 is TGTGCCAGCAGCTTATCGACGGGTCGCACAGATACGCAGTATTTT. Its translation is CASSLSTGRTDTQYF. V and J are TRBV7-6 and TRBJ2-3; D gene ambiguous. This CDR3 contains 15 residues. CDR1 and CDR2 (germline): SGHVS, FNYEAQ. V shed 2 bases and J shed 1 base, with 10 bases lying between them.

The chain joins TRBV12-5 to TRBJ2-2; TRBD2 matches at 9 bases. Looked up from germline, CDR1 is LGHNT and CDR2 is FRNRAP. V was pared by 2 bases and J by 2 bases, with 6 bases of the junction left unmatched. This CDR3 contains 17 residues. The CDR3: CASGLPQGTSNTGELFF. CDR3 DNA sequence: TGTGCTAGTGGTTTGCCCCAAGGGACTAGCAACACCGGGGAGCTGTTTTTT.

The chain is built from TRBV27 and TRBJ2-7; 14 bases match TRBD2. This CDR3 has 14 amino acids. V lost 5 bases and J lost 4; bases outside the gene matches: 1. Germline V gene lookup returns CDR1 MNHEY and CDR2 SMNVEV (reference sequence). The CDR3 DNA reads TGTGCCAGCAGTCGACTAGCGGGAGGGTACGAGCAGTACTTC. Its protein is CASSRLAGGYEQYF.

This chain connects TRBV7-8 to TRBJ2-7; tentatively, D is TRBD2 (5 bases). The CDR3 length is 13 residues. V was shortened by 5 bases and J by 4 bases, with 12 bases between the two germline ends. CDR1 and CDR2 (germline): SGHVS, FQNEAQ. The chain's CDR3 is CASSLGRDYEQYF. The CDR3 coding sequence is TGTGCCAGCAGCCTTGGACGGGATTACGAGCAGTACTTC.

The chain joins TRBV7-9 to TRBJ2-7; no definite D call. The CDR3 spans 12 residues. Germline V gene lookup returns CDR1 SEHNR and CDR2 FQNEAQ (reference sequence). Between the trimmed V and J ends, which lost 5 bases and 3 bases, there was a span of 8 bases. This CDR3 is CASSPQIYEQYF. The CDR3 region has the DNA TGTGCCAGCAGCCCCCAGATCTACGAGCAGTACTTC.

This clone came up once. J is TRBJ1-1 and V is TRBV30; TRBD1 might be the D (5 bases). The length of the CDR3 is 15 residues. The ends were cut back, 5 bases at V and 5 bases at J, with 21 bases in the middle. From germline, CDR1 is GTSNPN and CDR2 SVGIG (reference sequence). CDR3: CAWAPNGGRGTEAFF. The CDR3 DNA reads TGTGCCTGGGCCCCTAACGGGGGGAGAGGAACTGAAGCTTTCTTT.

The chain is built from TRBV18 and TRBJ2-3, with D perhaps matching TRBD2 (5 bases). CDR3 size: 14 residues. CDR1 is KGHSH and CDR2 is LQKENI in the germline V gene. Trimming took 1 base from V and 3 from J, leaving 8 bases between them. The DNA for the CDR3 is TGTGCCAGCTCACCACGTGGAGGTACAGATACGCAGTATTTT. Protein product: CASSPRGGTDTQYF.

The chain combines TRBV5-6 with TRBJ2-7, with 12 nucleotides matching TRBD1. The ends lost 1 base at V and 7 bases at J; junction bases unmatched: 6. Germline V gene lookup returns CDR1 SGHDT and CDR2 YYEEEE. This CDR3 has 15 amino acids. CDR3 region: CASSLPGQGAIEQYF. The CDR3 nucleotides read TGTGCCAGCAGCTTGCCGGGACAGGGGGCGATTGAGCAGTACTTC.

The V and J genes are TRBV27 and TRBJ1-6; 9 nucleotides agree with TRBD1. Germline V CDR1 and CDR2: MNHEY, SMNVEV (reference sequence). Unmatched junction bases numbered 7, after V lost 6 bases and J lost 4 bases. This CDR3 has 16 amino acids. CDR3: CASRDRGGLYNSPLHF. The CDR3 DNA follows: TGTGCCAGCAGGGACAGGGGCGGACTTTATAATTCACCCCTCCACTTT.

The chain is built from TRBV28 and TRBJ1-1, with D uncertain. V lost 5 bases and J 2 bases, leaving 12 bases between the germline ends. There are 14 residues in the CDR3. Per germline, CDR1 MDHEN and CDR2 SYDVKM. Written as DNA, the CDR3 is TGTGCCAGCAGTCCTTTAGTTTCTAACACTGAAGCTTTCTTT. This sequence encodes CASSPLVSNTEAFF.

The chain is built from TRBV19 and TRBJ2-7, with 7 positions matching TRBD2. CDR1 and CDR2 from the germline V gene are LNHDA and SQIVND (reference sequence). The CDR3 totals 13 residues. After removal of 6 bases from V and 7 bases from J, the junction contained 9 bases not matched to a gene. The CDR3 reads CASSGRLASEQYF. CDR3 in DNA: TGTGCCAGTAGCGGGCGACTAGCCAGTGAGCAGTACTTC.

This chain uses TRBV15 with TRBJ2-7; 9 positions agree with TRBD1. Trimming took 5 bases from V and 5 from J; bases not matched to a gene: 13. The CDR3 is made up of 16 amino acids. Germline CDR1 is LNHNV and CDR2 is YYDKDF (reference sequence). The CDR3 coding sequence is TGTGCCACCAGCCTCATGCCGGGACAGGGTCATAACGAGCAGTACTTC. It codes for CATSLMPGQGHNEQYF.

This chain links TRBV6-4 with TRBJ1-5; 9 bases are a match to TRBD1. This CDR3 has 18 amino acids. The V gene's germline CDR1 is MRHNA and CDR2 SNTAGT. The V and J ends lost 6 bases and 2 bases, in that order; junction bases with no gene match: 14. The DNA for the CDR3 is TGTGCCAGCAGCGAAACAGGGGGCCTGCTTGGAGGCAATCAGCCCCAGCATTTT. This translates into CASSETGGLLGGNQPQHF.

The V and J genes are TRBV10-3 and TRBJ1-2; D uncertain. The CDR3 covers 14 residues. The V gene's germline CDR1 is ENHRY and CDR2 SYGVKD. Trimming shortened V by 6 bases and J by 4 bases, and 15 bases separated the two germline ends. CDR3 amino acids: CAIRVGDRSYGYTF. CDR3 DNA: TGTGCCATCAGAGTCGGGGATCGGAGCTATGGCTACACCTTC.

The chain couples TRBV11-2 to TRBJ2-3; 7 positions match TRBD1. The trim removed 3 bases at V and 0 bases at J, leaving 3 bases unmatched. Germline V lookup: CDR1 SGHAT, CDR2 FQNNGV. This CDR3 has 15 residues. CDR3 sequence reads: CASSFRDRSTDTQYF. The CDR3 DNA sequence: TGTGCCAGCAGCTTCCGGGACAGAAGCACAGATACGCAGTATTTT.

A word on this clone: At the DNA level, this CDR3 is encoded by other sequences in the same sample as well. The rearrangement links TRBV18 to TRBJ1-5; tentative D call: TRBD1 (5 bases). The V end was cut by 2 bases, the J end by 4 bases, with 6 bases between. CDR3 size: 13 residues. Per the germline V gene, CDR1 is KGHSH and CDR2 is LQKENI. The CDR3 is CASSPSGNQPQHF. DNA for the CDR3: TGTGCCAGCTCACCATCAGGGAATCAGCCCCAGCATTTT.

The chain uses TRBV5-1 and TRBJ1-6; possible D gene TRBD1, 6 bases. CDR3 size: 15 residues. The germline V and J ends were trimmed by 0 bases and 9 bases, with 13 bases remaining between them. CDR1 SGHRS and CDR2 YFSETQ come from the germline V gene. The CDR3 region has the DNA TGCGCCAGCAGCTTGGCCGTAGGGGGTGGTTCACCCCTCCACTTT. Residues: CASSLAVGGGSPLHF.

The chain has TRBV7-9 and TRBJ2-1, with 10 nucleotides matching TRBD2. This CDR3 contains 15 residues. The ends lost 7 bases at V and 3 bases at J; junction bases unmatched: 6. The germline V gene encodes CDR1 SEHNR and CDR2 FQNEAQ (reference sequence). The CDR3 here is CASIQRGGDYNEQFF. CDR3 nucleotide sequence: TGTGCCAGCATCCAGCGGGGGGGGGACTACAATGAGCAGTTCTTC. Looking up the rest from reference TRBV7-9 and TRBJ2-1 gives the full variable domain: DTGVSQNPRHKITKRGQNVTFRCDPISEHNRLYWYRQTLGQGPEFLTYFQNEAQLEKSRLLSDRFSAERPKGSFSTLEIQRTEQGDSAMYLCASIQRGGDYNEQFFGPGTRLTVL.

A word on this clone: One end of the junction does not line up with germline, which may come from a read error. The chain recombines TRBV2 with TRBJ1-1; possible D gene TRBD1, 5 bases. This CDR3 has 14 amino acids. CDR1 is SNHLY and CDR2 is FYNNEI in the germline V gene. This chain's CDR3 is CASSEGGGNAEAFF. DNA for the CDR3: TGTGCCAGCAGTGAAGGCGGGGGGAACGCTGAAGCTTTCTTT.

This chain connects TRBV6-6 to TRBJ1-1, with TRBD1 as a possible D gene (6 bases). There are 13 residues in the CDR3. V was pared by 4 bases and J by 3 bases, with 9 bases between. In germline, CDR1 is MNHNY, CDR2 SVGAGI (reference sequence). CDR3 region: CASSSQGDTEAFF. Here the CDR3 DNA reads TGTGCCAGCAGTTCACAGGGAGACACTGAAGCTTTCTTT.

The chain links TRBV27 to TRBJ2-5; D gene unclear. Per the germline V gene, CDR1 is MNHEY and CDR2 is SMNVEV (reference sequence). V lost 0 bases, J lost 5 bases, and 7 bases lay in between. This CDR3 spans 13 amino acids. CDR3 in amino acids: CASSLSDKETQYF. In nucleotides, the CDR3 is TGTGCCAGCAGTTTATCTGACAAGGAGACCCAGTACTTC.

The chain joins TRBV29-1 to TRBJ2-7; 14 bases fit TRBD2. CDR1 and CDR2 from the germline V gene are SQVTM and ANQGSEA. V was clipped by 2 bases and J by 4 bases; unmatched bases: 7. The CDR3 runs to 16 residues. The CDR3 sequence: CSVELGTSGRGYEQYF. The CDR3 coding sequence is TGCAGCGTTGAATTAGGGACTAGCGGGAGAGGTTACGAGCAGTACTTC.

This rearrangement joins TRBV7-9 to TRBJ1-4; TRBD1 matches at 7 bases. Germline V CDR1 and CDR2: SEHNR, FQNEAQ (reference sequence). After removal of 1 base from V and 8 bases from J, the junction contained 7 bases not matched to a gene. The CDR3 is made up of 15 amino acids. CDR3 sequence (DNA): TGTGCCAGCAGCTTAGGAGGGACAGAGAAAGAAAAACTGTTTTTT. This gives the protein CASSLGGTEKEKLFF.

This sequence joins TRBV6-5 and TRBJ2-7; 7 bases map to TRBD2. Per germline, CDR1 MNHEY and CDR2 SVGAGI. The CDR3 extends over 14 amino acids. J gave up 7 bases and V 2 bases, and 8 bases lay outside the gene matches. CDR3 in amino acids: CASSYRGSSGEQYF. The CDR3 DNA is TGTGCCAGCAGTTACCGCGGGAGTTCGGGAGAGCAGTACTTC.

This chain connects TRBV2 to TRBJ1-5; D is possibly TRBD1 (6 bases). V was clipped by 2 bases and J by 9 bases, with 14 bases between them. CDR1 is SNHLY and CDR2 is FYNNEI in the germline V gene. The CDR3 consists of 14 residues. The CDR3 region has the DNA TGTGCCAGCAGTGAAAATGTTGGGGGCCGGCCCCAGCATTTT. This translates into CASSENVGGRPQHF. Variable domain in full (rest from reference TRBV2 and TRBJ1-5): EPEVTQTPSHQVTQMGQEVILRCVPISNHLYFYWYRQILGQKVEFLVSFYNNEISEKSEIFDDQFSVERPDGSNFTLKIRSTKLEDSAMYFCASSENVGGRPQHFGDGTRLSIL.

CDR3 in amino acids: CASSPRPRGYTEAFF. The CDR3 bases are TGTGCCAGCAGCCCGAGGCCTCGGGGTTACACTGAAGCTTTCTTT. The gene calls are TRBV11-2 and TRBJ1-1; no clear D. The V and J ends lost 5 bases and 3 bases respectively, with 16 bases between them. CDR1 is SGHAT, CDR2 FQNNGV, per germline. The CDR3 has 15 residues.